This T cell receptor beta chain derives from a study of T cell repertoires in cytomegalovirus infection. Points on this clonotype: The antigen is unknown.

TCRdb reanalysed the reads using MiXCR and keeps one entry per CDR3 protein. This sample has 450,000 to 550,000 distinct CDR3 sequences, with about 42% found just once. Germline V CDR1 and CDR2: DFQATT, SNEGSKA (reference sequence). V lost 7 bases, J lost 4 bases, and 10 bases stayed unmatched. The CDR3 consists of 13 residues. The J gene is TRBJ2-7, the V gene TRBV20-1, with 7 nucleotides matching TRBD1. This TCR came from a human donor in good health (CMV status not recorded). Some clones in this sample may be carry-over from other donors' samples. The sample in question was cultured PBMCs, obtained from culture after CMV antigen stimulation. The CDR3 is CSGARDSQYEQYF. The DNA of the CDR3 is TGCAGTGGGGCCCGGGACAGCCAATACGAGCAGTACTTC.